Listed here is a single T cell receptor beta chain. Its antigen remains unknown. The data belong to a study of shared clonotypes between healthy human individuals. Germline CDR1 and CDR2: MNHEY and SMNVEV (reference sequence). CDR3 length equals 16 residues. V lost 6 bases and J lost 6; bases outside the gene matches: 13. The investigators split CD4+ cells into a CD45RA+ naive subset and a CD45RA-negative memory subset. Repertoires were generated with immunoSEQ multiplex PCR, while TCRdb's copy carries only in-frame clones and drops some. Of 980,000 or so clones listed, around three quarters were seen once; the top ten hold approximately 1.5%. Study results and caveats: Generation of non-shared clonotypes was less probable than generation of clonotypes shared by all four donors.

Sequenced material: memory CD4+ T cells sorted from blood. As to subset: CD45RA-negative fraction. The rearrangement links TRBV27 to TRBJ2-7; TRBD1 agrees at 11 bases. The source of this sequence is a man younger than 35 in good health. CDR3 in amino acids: CASRQGQGGMRGEQYF. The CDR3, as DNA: TGTGCCAGCAGACAGGGACAGGGGGGGATGAGGGGCGAGCAGTACTTC.